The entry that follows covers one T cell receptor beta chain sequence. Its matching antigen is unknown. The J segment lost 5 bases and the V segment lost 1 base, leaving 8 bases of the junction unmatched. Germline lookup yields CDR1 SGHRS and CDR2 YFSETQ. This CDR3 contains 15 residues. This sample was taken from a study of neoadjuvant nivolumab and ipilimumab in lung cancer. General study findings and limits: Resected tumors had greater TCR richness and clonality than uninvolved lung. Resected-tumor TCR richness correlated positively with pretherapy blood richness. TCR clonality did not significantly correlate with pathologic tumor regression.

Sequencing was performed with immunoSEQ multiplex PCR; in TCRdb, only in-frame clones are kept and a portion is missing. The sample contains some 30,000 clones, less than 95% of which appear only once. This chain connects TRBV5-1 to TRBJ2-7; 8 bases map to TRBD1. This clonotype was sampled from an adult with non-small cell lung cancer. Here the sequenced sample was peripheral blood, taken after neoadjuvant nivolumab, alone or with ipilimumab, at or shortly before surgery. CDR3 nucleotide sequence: TGCGCCAGCAGCTTGCAGTCTGGGACAGGACACGAGCAGTACTTC. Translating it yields CASSLQSGTGHEQYF.